These T cell receptor beta chains were read from a single sample in a study of OX40 agonist ivuxolimab in advanced cancers. The method was immunoSEQ multiplex PCR; TCRdb's version includes in-frame clones alone and lacks a portion of them. The table records about 80,000 clones, over 70% of them present only once. The material was CD4+ or CD8+ T cells sorted from blood, obtained in a trial of the OX40 agonist ivuxolimab. All receptors come from an adult with an advanced solid tumor such as melanoma, head and neck, liver or kidney cancer. Each CDR3 is given with its conserved first and last residue. Fields, in order: CDR3 protein, V gene, clone size. Clone size is shown for a subset of rows, as once, few, many or a class of expanded clone.

CDR3aa: CASSILGRENQPQHF; v_gene: TRBV19; abundance: -
CDR3aa: CASSADRDTGELFF; v_gene: TRBV19; abundance: -
CDR3aa: CASSLFGWDNHAFF; v_gene: TRBV5-1; abundance: -
CDR3aa: CASSLQGTPNYGYTF; v_gene: TRBV6-5; abundance: -
CDR3aa: CASSYGTDTPPYF; v_gene: TRBV6-6; abundance: -
CDR3aa: CASSYLYEQYF; v_gene: TRBV6-5; abundance: -
CDR3aa: CASSSGQHNEKLFF; v_gene: TRBV6-1; abundance: -
CDR3aa: CASTEAGELFF; v_gene: TRBV6-1; abundance: -
CDR3aa: CAWNSGYGYTF; v_gene: TRBV30; abundance: -
CDR3aa: CASSLGNPGDTQYF; v_gene: TRBV7-2; abundance: -
CDR3aa: CAWSGQENYGYTF; v_gene: TRBV30; abundance: -
CDR3aa: CASYPTGGSGKLFF; v_gene: TRBV2; abundance: once
CDR3aa: CASSLEGGNTQYF; v_gene: TRBV7-2; abundance: once
CDR3aa: CASSSPGPGRDTQYF; v_gene: TRBV11-3; abundance: -
CDR3aa: CATSRDVGGAAYNEQFF; v_gene: TRBV15; abundance: -
CDR3aa: CASSAYSDSYNSPLHF; v_gene: TRBV9; abundance: -
CDR3aa: CASSPDEGAYEQYF; v_gene: TRBV5-1; abundance: -
CDR3aa: CASSYSGGRHTDTQYF; v_gene: TRBV6-5; abundance: -
CDR3aa: CASRTGGSFVEKLFF; v_gene: TRBV28; abundance: -
CDR3aa: CASSLRVQAYEQYF; v_gene: TRBV11-1; abundance: -
CDR3aa: CASSYRTGNTEAFF; v_gene: TRBV7-2; abundance: -
CDR3aa: CASSVVGGSDEQFF; v_gene: TRBV9; abundance: -
CDR3aa: CAWDRGQGRNTIYF; v_gene: TRBV30; abundance: -
CDR3aa: CASSSVGGRRREQYF; v_gene: TRBV5-1; abundance: few
CDR3aa: CASSLATLANQETQYF; v_gene: TRBV5-1; abundance: few
CDR3aa: CASSSRERREQYF; v_gene: TRBV25-1; abundance: -
CDR3aa: CAISTGQGGSPLHF; v_gene: TRBV6-1; abundance: -
CDR3aa: CSVEVGRRTEAFF; v_gene: TRBV29-1; abundance: -
CDR3aa: CASSEQGTLLNTEAFF; v_gene: TRBV10-2; abundance: -
CDR3aa: CASSRGQVYGYTF; v_gene: TRBV5-6; abundance: -
CDR3aa: CSVEFRTGGTEAFF; v_gene: TRBV29-1; abundance: -
CDR3aa: CASSRDGSETQYF; v_gene: TRBV5-4; abundance: -
CDR3aa: CASRDRDYGYTF; v_gene: TRBV10-2; abundance: -
CDR3aa: CSVDKQGGEQYF; v_gene: TRBV29-1; abundance: -
CDR3aa: CASSSPSDSPYEQYF; v_gene: TRBV5-4; abundance: -
CDR3aa: CASSSGTGTGEQFF; v_gene: TRBV28; abundance: -
CDR3aa: CASSLDRNTEAFF; v_gene: TRBV6-4; abundance: -
CDR3aa: CASSLGRRYQETQYF; v_gene: TRBV5-1; abundance: -
CDR3aa: CASSAGTVSGANVLTF; v_gene: TRBV7-6; abundance: once
CDR3aa: CASSEPFNEQFF; v_gene: TRBV10-1; abundance: -
CDR3aa: CASSSGGDEQYF; v_gene: TRBV5-1; abundance: -
CDR3aa: CASSVAGGDYGYTF; v_gene: TRBV5-6; abundance: -
CDR3aa: CASGLVLSTDTQYF; v_gene: TRBV12-5; abundance: once
CDR3aa: CASSAFTGNQETQYF; v_gene: TRBV9; abundance: -
CDR3aa: CASSLYSSETQYF; v_gene: TRBV5-1; abundance: -
CDR3aa: CASNRPASYEQYF; v_gene: TRBV12-1; abundance: -
CDR3aa: CASSPSAISGELFF; v_gene: TRBV18; abundance: -